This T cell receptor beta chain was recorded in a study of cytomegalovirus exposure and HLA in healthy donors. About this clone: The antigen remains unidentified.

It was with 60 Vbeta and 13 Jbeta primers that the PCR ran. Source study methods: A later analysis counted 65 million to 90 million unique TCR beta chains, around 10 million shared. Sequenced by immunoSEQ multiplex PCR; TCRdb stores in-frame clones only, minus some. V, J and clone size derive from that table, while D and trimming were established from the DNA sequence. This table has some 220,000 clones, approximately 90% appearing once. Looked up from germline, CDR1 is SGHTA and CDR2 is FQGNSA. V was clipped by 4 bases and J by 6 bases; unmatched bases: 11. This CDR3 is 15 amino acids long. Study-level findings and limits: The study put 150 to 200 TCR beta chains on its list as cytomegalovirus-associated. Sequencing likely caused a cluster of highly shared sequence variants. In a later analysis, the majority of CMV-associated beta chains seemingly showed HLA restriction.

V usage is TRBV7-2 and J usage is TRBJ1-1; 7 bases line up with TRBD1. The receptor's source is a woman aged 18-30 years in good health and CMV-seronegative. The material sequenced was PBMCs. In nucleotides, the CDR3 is TGTGCCAGCAGCTCATGGCGACAGGGTAGGCCTGAAGCTTTCTTT. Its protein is CASSSWRQGRPEAFF. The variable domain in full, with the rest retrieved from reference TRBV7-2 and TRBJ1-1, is GAGVSQSPSNKVTEKGKDVELRCDPISGHTALYWYRQSLGQGLEFLIYFQGNSAPDKSGLPSDRFSAERTGGSVSTLTIQRTQQEDSAVYLCASSSWRQGRPEAFFGQGTRLTVV.